The rows below give T cell receptor beta chains drawn from one sample of a study of blood T cells in healthy people across ages. TCRdb re-called the 5' RACE reads with MiXCR, one entry per CDR3 protein. The sample has 650,000 to 800,000 distinct CDR3 sequences; approximately 48% are singletons. The sequencing sample was made of blood. The receptor source for this set is a man in his sixties in good health. Each CDR3 is given with its conserved first and last residue. Fields, in order: clone size, J gene, V gene, D gene, CDR3 DNA, CDR3 protein. D genes are given only for firm matches. Expanded clones are given a class, and other clones once, few, many or no size at all.

size: few; J: TRBJ2-1; V: TRBV12-3/TRBV12-4; D: -; DNA: TGTGCCAGCAGTTCCTTGGGCGACAATGAGCAGTTCTTC; CDR3: CASSSLGDNEQFF
size: -; J: TRBJ2-7; V: TRBV27; D: TRBD2; DNA: TGTGCCAGCAGGTTCGGAACGGGGGGGGTCGAGCAGTACTTC; CDR3: CASRFGTGGVEQYF
size: few; J: TRBJ2-7; V: TRBV20-1; D: -; DNA: TGCAGTGCTACGGGGGTACAAGGCGCCTACGAGCAGTACTTC; CDR3: CSATGVQGAYEQYF
size: few; J: TRBJ1-2; V: TRBV7-2; D: -; DNA: TGTGCCAGCACCAATAGGGGGGGGTTCGGGTATGGCTACACCTTC; CDR3: CASTNRGGFGYGYTF
size: -; J: TRBJ2-1; V: TRBV7-9; D: -; DNA: TGTGCCAGCAGCCCGGCCCAGGGGCCATACAATGAGGAGTTCTTC; CDR3: CASSPAQGPYNEEFF
size: -; J: TRBJ1-6; V: TRBV5-8; D: -; DNA: TGTGCCAGCAGGGACTTTAGGGGCGTGGATAATTCACCCCTCCACTTT; CDR3: CASRDFRGVDNSPLHF
size: -; J: TRBJ2-1; V: TRBV10-3; D: -; DNA: TGTGCCATCATGCCGGGACAAACCTACAATGAGCAGTTCTTC; CDR3: CAIMPGQTYNEQFF
size: -; J: TRBJ2-5; V: TRBV7-8; D: -; DNA: TGTGCCAGCAGCTCGGAATGGGGCGAAGAGACCCAGTACTTC; CDR3: CASSSEWGEETQYF
size: few; J: TRBJ2-5; V: TRBV20-1; D: TRBD1; DNA: TGCAGTGCTAGAGCCCCCACCGGGGCAGGGGGTTCATTAGAGACCCAGTACTTC; CDR3: CSARAPTGAGGSLETQYF
size: -; J: TRBJ1-2; V: TRBV29-1; D: -; DNA: TGCAGCGTTGTTCTACCCAGCGGTGGCTACACCTTC; CDR3: CSVVLPSGGYTF
size: -; J: TRBJ1-6; V: TRBV7-9; D: TRBD1; DNA: TGTGCCAGCAGCTTATTTGGGACAGGGGATAATTCACCCCTCCACTTT; CDR3: CASSLFGTGDNSPLHF
size: few; J: TRBJ2-3; V: TRBV7-6; D: -; DNA: TGTGCCAGCAGCCCTACCTTAGCGGATACGCAGTATTTT; CDR3: CASSPTLADTQYF
size: -; J: TRBJ2-1; V: TRBV4-1; D: TRBD1; DNA: TGCGCCAGCAGCCAACCAGGGGGTTTTGAGCAGTTCTTC; CDR3: CASSQPGGFEQFF
size: -; J: TRBJ2-7; V: TRBV20-1; D: TRBD1; DNA: TGCAGTGTATCAGGGGGCTACGAGCAGTACTTC; CDR3: CSVSGGYEQYF
size: -; J: TRBJ1-5; V: TRBV6-1; D: -; DNA: TGTGCCAGCAGTGGATCCGGGACGGTCAATCAGCCCCAGCATTTT; CDR3: CASSGSGTVNQPQHF
size: -; J: TRBJ2-7; V: TRBV7-2; D: -; DNA: TGTGCCAGCAGCTTAAGGGGAATGGGTCGTCCCTCCTACGAGCAGTACTTC; CDR3: CASSLRGMGRPSYEQYF
size: few; J: TRBJ2-3; V: TRBV29-1; D: -; DNA: TGCAGCTTCGTCCAGGGGTCAGATACGCAGTATTTT; CDR3: CSFVQGSDTQYF
size: -; J: TRBJ2-1; V: TRBV24-1; D: TRBD1; DNA: TGTGCCACCAGTGATTTTGGCGTAGGGACAGGGAATGGGCAGTTCTTC; CDR3: CATSDFGVGTGNGQFF
size: -; J: TRBJ1-4; V: TRBV4-1; D: -; DNA: TGCGCCAGCAGCCAAGATGTGGGTACTAATGAAAAACTGTTTTTT; CDR3: CASSQDVGTNEKLFF
size: -; J: TRBJ2-5; V: TRBV20-1; D: -; DNA: TGCAGTGCTAGAGAGGGGTCGGGAGAGACCCAGTACTTC; CDR3: CSAREGSGETQYF
size: -; J: TRBJ1-6; V: TRBV14; D: TRBD1; DNA: TGTGCCAGCAGCCACCGGGCGACAGGGGGCCGATCACCCCTCCACTTT; CDR3: CASSHRATGGRSPLHF
size: -; J: TRBJ2-7; V: TRBV15; D: -; DNA: TGTGCCACCAGCAGACCGGGAGCGACCTACGAGCAGTACTTC; CDR3: CATSRPGATYEQYF
size: -; J: TRBJ2-4; V: TRBV4-3; D: -; DNA: TGCGCCGGCAGCCAACAGGGTTCCAAAAACATTCAGTACTTC; CDR3: CAGSQQGSKNIQYF
size: -; J: TRBJ1-1; V: TRBV4-1; D: -; DNA: TGCGCCAGCAGCCTACTATTTGGGCGAAACCCGGGACGTCAGAGCACTGAAGCTTTCTTT; CDR3: CASSLLFGRNPGRQSTEAFF
size: once; J: TRBJ2-6; V: TRBV5-1; D: TRBD1; DNA: TGCGCCAGCAGCTTGATTGGGACAGGGAGCTCTGGGGCCAACGTCCTGACTTTC; CDR3: CASSLIGTGSSGANVLTF
size: few; J: TRBJ2-7; V: TRBV7-2; D: -; DNA: TGTGCCAGCAGCCGGGCCCTGGGCCCCTACGAGCAGTACTTC; CDR3: CASSRALGPYEQYF
size: many; J: TRBJ1-2; V: TRBV7-2; D: -; DNA: TGTGCCAGCAGCTTCCGAGGGAATGGCTACACCTTC; CDR3: CASSFRGNGYTF
size: once; J: TRBJ1-5; V: TRBV9; D: -; DNA: TGTGCCAGCAGCGCGCAACCGGGGTGGGAGCCCCAGCATTTT; CDR3: CASSAQPGWEPQHF